This T cell receptor beta chain was captured in a study of T-cell reconstitution after alpha-beta-depleted transplantation in children (dated by TCRdb to 2015 to 2016). For the wider study: T-cell immune reconstitution after TCRalphabeta/CD19-depleted allogeneic hematopoietic cell transplantation in children was quantitatively tracked in the study by means of TCR repertoire profiling.

From the germline V gene (reference sequence), CDR1 is SGHKS and CDR2 is YYEKEE. Germline trimming: 3 bases from V, 0 bases from J; junction bases outside gene matches: 5. Including the terminal cysteine and phenylalanine, the CDR3 comprises 15 residues. Only the CDR3 portion is preserved as DNA: 45 bases, with reading frame beginning at the first base. Libraries were prepared through PCR. Instrument used: Illumina HiSeq 2500. To normalize quantification of the TCRbeta repertoire, the TCR libraries were built with molecular barcoding that relied on unique molecular identifiers. TCRdb reworked the public reads: Q25 trimming with fastp, MiXCR clone assembly, productive beta chains retained. A single entry per CDR3 protein holds the most common genes and DNA from its merged rows. The sample profile shows around 500,000 distinct CDR3 sequences; under 15% of them were found once. The ten most abundant clones make up approximately 5.4% of the sample.

On this clonotype: Its antigen remains unidentified. Per-base quality was not reported, and no clone a single base away is much larger than it.

The starting material was PBMCs from the stem cell graft donor, obtained from the stem cell graft. The V and J genes are TRBV5-5 and TRBJ2-5, with TRBD1 matching 7 junction bases. This TCR derives from a human donor who donated a stem cell graft to a child with combined immunodeficiency. The sequence in DNA is TGTGCCAGCAGCTCCGGACAGGTGTACCAAGAGACCCAGTACTTC. It translates as CASSSGQVYQETQYF.